Presented here are 15 T cell receptor beta chains from one specimen sequenced in a study of technical replicates of blood from a handful of donors (dated 2017 in TCRdb). To prepare the library, the immunoSEQ multiplex PCR assay was applied. Held by TCRdb, this immuneACCESS table contains in-frame sequences only and omits some clones. Under half of the omission traces to an unresolved V gene where checked; the cause of the rest is unknown. The sample records about 83,000 clones, roughly 94% of which are singletons. The top ten hold about 0.27% of the sample. Sequencing was carried out using T cells isolated from PBMCs. These TCRs come from a human donor in good health.

V is TRBV5-1 and J is TRBJ2-5; 10 nucleotides line up with TRBD1. Germline lookup yields CDR1 SGHRS and CDR2 YFSETQ. The V segment lost 2 bases and the J segment 2 bases; nucleotides outside the gene matches: 3. CDR3 length equals 15 residues. CDR3 residues: CASSLRTGGQETQYF. As DNA, the CDR3 is TGCGCCAGCAGCTTAAGGACAGGGGGACAAGAGACCCAGTACTTC.

The genes are TRBV7-9 and TRBJ1-2; D not certain. The V end was cut by 6 bases, the J end by 1 base, with 12 bases between. From germline, CDR1 is SEHNR and CDR2 FQNEAQ (reference sequence). The CDR3 totals 14 residues. Here the CDR3 DNA reads TGTGCCAGCAGTGCGGGAGTCCATAACTATGGCTACACCTTC. Protein: CASSAGVHNYGYTF.

The V gene is TRBV28, the J gene TRBJ1-3; D remains unclear. Germline V gene sequence: CDR1 MDHEN, CDR2 SYDVKM. Trimming took off 8 bases at V and 4 bases at J, with 9 bases between the two ends. The CDR3 loop spans 12 amino acids. The CDR3, as DNA: TGTGCCAGCTCCCTCCGGGGAAACACCATATATTTT. Amino acids: CASSLRGNTIYF.

The rearrangement joins TRBV15 to TRBJ2-1; D is undetermined. CDR1 and CDR2 from the germline V gene are LNHNV and YYDKDF (reference sequence). Between the trimmed V and J ends, which lost 7 bases and 0 bases, there was a span of 10 bases. This CDR3 contains 14 residues. CDR3 sequence reads: CATNQEYSYNEQFF. CDR3 in DNA: TGTGCCACCAATCAGGAATACTCCTACAATGAGCAGTTCTTC. The full variable domain, in which reference TRBV15 and TRBJ2-1 provide the parts outside the CDR3, is DAMVIQNPRYQVTQFGKPVTLSCSQTLNHNVMYWYQQKSSQAPKLLFHYYDKDFNNEADTPDNFQSRRPNTSFCFLDIRSPGLGDTAMYLCATNQEYSYNEQFFGPGTRLTVL.

This clone appeared a single time. This chain joins TRBV6-6 and TRBJ2-7; 12 bases are shared with TRBD1. Germline CDR1 reads MNHNY; CDR2 reads SVGAGI (reference sequence). V trimming: 6 bases; J trimming: 2 bases; junction bases outside the gene matches: 5. The CDR3 is 15 amino acids. For the CDR3, the DNA is TGTGCCAGCAGCCGCGGGGACAGGGGGCCCTACGAGCAGTACTTC. Its translation: CASSRGDRGPYEQYF.

The CDR3 is CASNTGATYNEQFF. In DNA, the CDR3 is TGTGCCAGCAATACAGGAGCCACTTACAATGAGCAGTTCTTC. J is TRBJ2-1 and V is TRBV6-5, with a weak D call TRBD1 (5 bases). CDR3 length: 14 amino acids. Looked up from germline, CDR1 is MNHEY and CDR2 is SVGAGI. The ends were cut back, 7 bases at V and 4 bases at J, with 14 bases in the middle.

The chain is built from TRBV5-1 and TRBJ2-7, with 8 bases lining up with TRBD1. The CDR3 length is 16 residues. Per germline, CDR1 SGHRS and CDR2 YFSETQ. V was clipped by 4 bases and J by 0 bases; unmatched bases: 9. The CDR3 DNA sequence: TGCGCCAGCAGCCTGGGGACGGGACAGGTCTCCTACGAGCAGTACTTC. This encodes CASSLGTGQVSYEQYF.

The rearrangement links TRBV5-1 to TRBJ2-2; 10 nucleotides match TRBD1. Germline CDR1 SGHRS, CDR2 YFSETQ. This CDR3 has 15 residues. V was clipped by 5 bases and J by 6 bases; unmatched bases: 7. The chain's CDR3 is CASRIRQGASGELFF. In DNA form, the CDR3 reads TGCGCCAGCAGAATTCGACAGGGGGCATCCGGGGAGCTGTTTTTT.

The chain is built from TRBV19 and TRBJ1-2; perhaps TRBD1 as D (5 bases). V was trimmed by 7 bases and J by 2 bases, leaving 20 bases between them. The CDR3 length is 16 residues. Per the germline V gene, CDR1 is LNHDA and CDR2 is SQIVND (reference sequence). DNA of the CDR3: TGTGCCAGTACCCACCCGGTGGGGGGTTGGAACTATGGCTACACCTTC. Its translation is CASTHPVGGWNYGYTF.

The chain carries TRBV29-1 and TRBJ2-2; D is perhaps TRBD1 (6 bases). Trimming left V 3 bases short and J 1 base short, with 9 bases between. The CDR3 is 14 residues long. Germline CDR1 and CDR2: SQVTM and ANQGSEA. The CDR3 bases are TGCAGCGTTGAGAGGACAGAGAACACCGGGGAGCTGTTTTTT. Protein: CSVERTENTGELFF.

The J gene is TRBJ2-1, the V gene TRBV18, with D hard to call. Germline V gene sequence: CDR1 KGHSH, CDR2 LQKENI. With 0 bases removed from V and 5 bases from J, the gap between germline ends came to 14 bases. The CDR3 length is 16 residues. CDR3 sequence reads: CASSPPSPKQNNEQFF. The CDR3 coding sequence is TGTGCCAGCTCACCACCTAGCCCAAAGCAAAACAATGAGCAGTTCTTC. The entire variable domain, with the rest obtained from reference TRBV18 and TRBJ2-1, is as follows: NAGVMQNPRHLVRRRGQEARLRCSPMKGHSHVYWYRQLPEEGLKFMVYLQKENIIDESGMPKERFSAEFPKEGPSILRIQQVVRGDSAAYFCASSPPSPKQNNEQFFGPGTRLTVL.

This clone was detected a few times. J is TRBJ2-1 and V is TRBV15; the match to TRBD2 covers 8 bases. Germline V gene lookup returns CDR1 LNHNV and CDR2 YYDKDF (reference sequence). This CDR3 has 15 amino acids. With V trimmed by 3 bases and J by 2 bases, 3 bases remained unmatched. CDR3 loop: CATSRAGGTYNEQFF. CDR3 nucleotide sequence: TGTGCCACCAGCAGGGCGGGGGGCACCTACAATGAGCAGTTCTTC.

The CDR3 DNA reads as TGCGCCAGCAGCCGCGGAGACAGGGGAGGGGAAAAACTGTTTTTT. Protein: CASSRGDRGGEKLFF. V and J are TRBV4-1 and TRBJ1-4; 8 positions agree with TRBD1. V trimming: 4 bases; J trimming: 8 bases; junction bases outside the gene matches: 9. The CDR3 runs to 15 residues. CDR1 and CDR2 from the germline V gene are MGHRA and YSYEKL.

The CDR3 coding sequence is TGTGCCAGCAGTGTACGGAGGACAGGGTCCTACGAGCAGTACTTC. It yields the protein CASSVRRTGSYEQYF. The rearrangement joins TRBV2 to TRBJ2-7; TRBD1 aligns across 8 bases. CDR1 is SNHLY and CDR2 is FYNNEI in the germline V gene. V was pared by 4 bases and J by 1 base, with 6 bases of the junction left unmatched. The CDR3 is made up of 15 amino acids. The full variable domain, rest sourced from reference TRBV2 and TRBJ2-7, is EPEVTQTPSHQVTQMGQEVILRCVPISNHLYFYWYRQILGQKVEFLVSFYNNEISEKSEIFDDQFSVERPDGSNFTLKIRSTKLEDSAMYFCASSVRRTGSYEQYFGPGTRLTVT.

The CDR3 nucleotides read TGTGCCAGACCTTTACCACTTCGAGACTACGAGCAGTACTTC. This gives the protein CARPLPLRDYEQYF. The chain combines TRBV2 with TRBJ2-7; D ambiguous. V lost 9 bases and J lost 3, with 18 bases in between. The germline CDR1 and CDR2 sequences are SNHLY and FYNNEI. There are 14 residues in the CDR3.